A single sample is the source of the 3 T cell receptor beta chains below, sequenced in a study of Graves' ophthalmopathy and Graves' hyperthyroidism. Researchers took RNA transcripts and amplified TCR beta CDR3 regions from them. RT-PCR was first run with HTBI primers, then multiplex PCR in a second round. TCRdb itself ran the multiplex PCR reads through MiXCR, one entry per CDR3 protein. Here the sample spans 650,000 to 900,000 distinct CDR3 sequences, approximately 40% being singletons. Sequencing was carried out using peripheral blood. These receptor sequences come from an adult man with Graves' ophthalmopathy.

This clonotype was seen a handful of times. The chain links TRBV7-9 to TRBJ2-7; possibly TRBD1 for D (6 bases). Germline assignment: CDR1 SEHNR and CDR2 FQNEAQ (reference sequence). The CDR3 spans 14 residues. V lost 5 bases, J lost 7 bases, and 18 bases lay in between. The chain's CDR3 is CASSLGQRRFEQYF. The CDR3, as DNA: TGTGCCAGCAGCCTCGGACAGCGACGTTTTGAGCAGTACTTC. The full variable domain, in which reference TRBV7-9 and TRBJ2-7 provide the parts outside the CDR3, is DTGVSQNPRHKITKRGQNVTFRCDPISEHNRLYWYRQTLGQGPEFLTYFQNEAQLEKSRLLSDRFSAERPKGSFSTLEIQRTEQGDSAMYLCASSLGQRRFEQYFGPGTRLTVT.

The CDR3 sequence: CASSQLLDQLQPQHF. The CDR3 DNA follows: TGTGCCAGCAGCCAACTTCTGGACCAGTTACAGCCCCAGCATTTT. This chain links TRBV5-8 with TRBJ1-5; the D is unclear. V dropped 4 bases and J dropped 7 bases, with 18 bases sitting between them. Per germline, CDR1 SGHTS and CDR2 YDEGEE. The CDR3 spans 15 residues. The variable domain in full, with the rest retrieved from reference TRBV5-8 and TRBJ1-5, is EAGVTQSPTHLIKTRGQQATLRCSPISGHTSVYWYQQALGLGLQFLLWYDEGEERNRGNFPPRFSGRQFPNYSSELNVNALELEDSALYLCASSQLLDQLQPQHFGDGTRLSIL.

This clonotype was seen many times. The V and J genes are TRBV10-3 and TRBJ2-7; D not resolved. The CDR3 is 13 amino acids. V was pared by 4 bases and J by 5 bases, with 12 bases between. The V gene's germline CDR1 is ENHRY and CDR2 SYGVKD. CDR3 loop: CAISGSPEDEQYF. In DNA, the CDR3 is TGTGCCATCAGTGGCTCCCCTGAGGACGAGCAGTACTTC.